This T cell receptor (beta chain) derives from a study of blood T cell repertoires in COVID-19. For the study at large: Acute and convalescent COVID-19 specimens originated in the United States, Italy and Spain.

Data came from immunoSEQ multiplex PCR; TCRdb stores just in-frame clones and leaves some out. The data hold about 140,000 clones, with over 70% observed a single time. Germline assignment: CDR1 LNHDA and CDR2 SQIVND (reference sequence). The germline V and J ends were trimmed by 8 bases and 5 bases, with 8 bases remaining between them. This CDR3 is built from 11 residues. What was sequenced was peripheral blood. This TCR was recovered from a woman aged 55 to 70 with acute or convalescent COVID-19. This rearrangement joins TRBV19 to TRBJ2-3; D is unresolved. The CDR3 protein is CASRSLDTQYF. In DNA form, the CDR3 reads TGTGCCAGTCGTTCTCTAGATACGCAGTATTTT.